These T cell receptor beta chains were read from a single sample in a study of blood T cells in healthy people across ages. MiXCR, run by TCRdb on the 5' RACE reads, gives a single entry per CDR3 protein. The repertoire includes 1.2 million to 1.5 million distinct CDR3 sequences, 42% of them detected once, and roughly 7.9% sits in the top ten. The material sequenced was blood. The source of these receptors is a woman aged 18-30 years in good health. Each CDR3 is given with its conserved first and last residue.

>TRBV3-1|TRBJ2-3
CASSPDLKEDTQYF
>TRBV24-1|TRBJ2-2
CATSDLRGALTGELFF
>TRBV4-1|TRBJ2-7
CASSQDARELYEQYF
>TRBV6-1|TRBJ2-7
CASKSMEPYEQYF
>TRBV28|TRBJ2-1
CASSPGDRGTMKQFF
>TRBV20-1|TRBJ1-5
CSASGQGPQPQHF
>TRBV24-1|TRBJ2-1
CATSDPYLPHEQFF
>TRBV10-1|TRBJ2-7
CASRETSGRAERYEQYF
>TRBV29-1|TRBJ2-3
CSVGHPGDTQYF
>TRBV7-2|TRBJ1-5
CASSSYSNQPQHF
>TRBV9|TRBJ2-4
CASSPRVDVDSRAKNIQYF
>TRBV20-1|TRBJ1-2
CSAYGSGYTF
>TRBV12-3/TRBV12-4|TRBJ2-7
CASSFTSGGTYEQYF
>TRBV20-1|TRBJ1-4
CSARDWTAGELNEKLFF
>TRBV27|TRBJ1-2
CASSIYRDGGHYGYTF
>TRBV6-2/TRBV6-3|TRBJ2-5
CARSYPDPQYF
>TRBV6-1|TRBJ1-1
CANQGARGTEAFF
>TRBV6-1|TRBJ2-5
CASSEGLYRQGGQETQYF
>TRBV5-1|TRBJ2-3
CASSSGLAGGPTDTQYF
>TRBV29-1|TRBJ1-4
CSVGEGTGNEKLFF
>TRBV7-6|TRBJ2-1
CASSPTGWSYNEQFF
>TRBV20-1|TRBJ2-3
CSAARQASTDTQYF
>TRBV5-1|TRBJ1-1
CASSLEGTGGMGAFF
>TRBV20-1|TRBJ2-1
CSARTLAGEYEQFF
>TRBV4-2|TRBJ2-6
CASSDQLGQGHSGANVLTF
>TRBV9|TRBJ2-7
CASSVDDSSSSYEQYF
>TRBV20-1|TRBJ1-1
CSAGGGLNTEAFF
>TRBV7-9|TRBJ2-5
CASSFPGTEKETQYF
>TRBV9|TRBJ2-3
CATTREGLGTDTQYF